This is a list of T cell receptor beta chains from one sample in a study of Graves' ophthalmopathy and Graves' hyperthyroidism. TCRdb reprocessed the multiplex PCR reads via MiXCR and lists one record per CDR3 protein. The table lists 650,000 to 900,000 distinct CDR3 sequences, 35% to 50% of them singletons, with approximately 46% in the top ten. Sequenced: peripheral blood. These receptors originate from an adult man with Graves' ophthalmopathy. The CDR3 runs from the conserved cysteine through the conserved F or W. Fields, in order: clone size, D gene, J gene, V gene, CDR3 DNA, CDR3 protein. A D gene is named only where the DNA matches it firmly. A clone size is listed for some rows: how often the clone was seen (once, few, many), or a class if it is expanded.

clone_size: .
d_call: .
j_call: TRBJ2-7
v_call: TRBV11-1
cdr3_nt: TGTGCCAGCAGCCACAGGGTTAAGGCTGACTACGAGCAGTACTTC
cdr3_aa: CASSHRVKADYEQYF

clone_size: many
d_call: .
j_call: TRBJ1-6
v_call: TRBV7-9
cdr3_nt: TGTGCCAGCAGCTCGAGTGGGAATTCACCCCTCCACTTT
cdr3_aa: CASSSSGNSPLHF

clone_size: many
d_call: .
j_call: TRBJ1-5
v_call: TRBV7-2
cdr3_nt: TGTGCCAGCAGCGCGCAAGGGCTTAGCAATCAGCCCCAGCATTTT
cdr3_aa: CASSAQGLSNQPQHF

clone_size: .
d_call: .
j_call: TRBJ1-5
v_call: TRBV24-1
cdr3_nt: TGTGCCAGCAGTCCCGCCCCTCAGCCCCAGCATTTT
cdr3_aa: CASSPAPQPQHF

clone_size: many
d_call: .
j_call: TRBJ1-1
v_call: TRBV19
cdr3_nt: TGTGCCAGTAACAGTCCGCTGGGCACTGAAGCTTTCTTT
cdr3_aa: CASNSPLGTEAFF

clone_size: few
d_call: .
j_call: TRBJ1-2
v_call: TRBV6-6
cdr3_nt: TGTGCCAGCACCCCATTAGGGAGCGCTAACTATGGCTACACCTTC
cdr3_aa: CASTPLGSANYGYTF

clone_size: .
d_call: .
j_call: TRBJ2-5
v_call: TRBV7-9
cdr3_nt: TGTGCCAGCAGCTTAGGACGTACGGGCCTAGAGACCCAGTACTTC
cdr3_aa: CASSLGRTGLETQYF

clone_size: many
d_call: .
j_call: TRBJ2-7
v_call: TRBV29-1
cdr3_nt: TGCAGCGTTGCCAGAACCTACGAGCAGTACTTC
cdr3_aa: CSVARTYEQYF

clone_size: few
d_call: TRBD1
j_call: TRBJ2-2
v_call: TRBV25-1
cdr3_nt: TGTGCCAGCAGTAGAACCGGGACAGGGGGCAGCACCGGGGAGCTGTTTTTT
cdr3_aa: CASSRTGTGGSTGELFF

clone_size: .
d_call: TRBD1
j_call: TRBJ2-7
v_call: TRBV2
cdr3_nt: TGTGCCAGCAGCCGGGGGACAGGGGGCCACGAGCAGTACTTC
cdr3_aa: CASSRGTGGHEQYF

clone_size: .
d_call: TRBD1
j_call: TRBJ1-2
v_call: TRBV25-1
cdr3_nt: TGTGCTAGGGACAGGGGCTACACCTTC
cdr3_aa: CARDRGYTF

clone_size: few
d_call: .
j_call: TRBJ1-1
v_call: TRBV7-9
cdr3_nt: TGTGCCAGCAGCCACCCGGGGTCGAGGGCTGAAGCTTTCTTT
cdr3_aa: CASSHPGSRAEAFF

clone_size: .
d_call: TRBD2
j_call: TRBJ2-7
v_call: TRBV7-6
cdr3_nt: TGTGCCAGCAGCCTAAGGGTAGCGGGAGGGGTTGGGAGCTCCTACGAGCAGTACTTC
cdr3_aa: CASSLRVAGGVGSSYEQYF

clone_size: .
d_call: TRBD1
j_call: TRBJ2-3
v_call: TRBV24-1
cdr3_nt: TGTGCCACCAGTGGGACAGGGGGCCCAGATACGCAGTATTTT
cdr3_aa: CATSGTGGPDTQYF

clone_size: many
d_call: .
j_call: TRBJ1-2
v_call: TRBV20-1
cdr3_nt: TGCAGTGCCTTGGAAGGCTACACCTTC
cdr3_aa: CSALEGYTF

clone_size: .
d_call: .
j_call: TRBJ1-5
v_call: TRBV29-1
cdr3_nt: TGCAGCCTCGACAGAGACCAGCCCCAGCATTTT
cdr3_aa: CSLDRDQPQHF

clone_size: .
d_call: .
j_call: TRBJ1-5
v_call: TRBV7-9
cdr3_nt: TGTGCCCGCAGCTTAGCGTTAGGACAGATCAATCAGCCCCAGCATTTT
cdr3_aa: CARSLALGQINQPQHF

clone_size: many
d_call: .
j_call: TRBJ2-7
v_call: TRBV15
cdr3_nt: TGTGCCACCAGCAGAGATTCGGGGGAATGGTACGAGCAGTACTTC
cdr3_aa: CATSRDSGEWYEQYF

clone_size: few
d_call: .
j_call: TRBJ1-1
v_call: TRBV6-2/TRBV6-3
cdr3_nt: TGTGCCAGCAGTTCGTTCCGTACTGAAGCTTTCTTT
cdr3_aa: CASSSFRTEAFF

clone_size: many
d_call: .
j_call: TRBJ1-4
v_call: TRBV2
cdr3_nt: TGTGCCAGCAGTGAAGGGCAGGGGTTTGAAAAACTGTTTTTT
cdr3_aa: CASSEGQGFEKLFF

clone_size: many
d_call: .
j_call: TRBJ1-5
v_call: TRBV10-2
cdr3_nt: TGCGCCAGCAGTGCAGGGTCCCATAGCAATCAGCCCCAGCATTTT
cdr3_aa: CASSAGSHSNQPQHF

clone_size: once
d_call: .
j_call: TRBJ2-7
v_call: TRBV12-3/TRBV12-4
cdr3_nt: TGTGCCAGCAGTTTACGGGGAGACTTGTACGAGCAGTACTTC
cdr3_aa: CASSLRGDLYEQYF

clone_size: .
d_call: .
j_call: TRBJ1-4
v_call: TRBV7-9
cdr3_nt: TGTGCCAGCAGCTTAATAGGGGACTCTGGAAAACTGTTTTTT
cdr3_aa: CASSLIGDSGKLFF

clone_size: .
d_call: .
j_call: TRBJ1-6
v_call: TRBV9
cdr3_nt: TGTGCCAGCAGTTACTCGCCGGAGAATTCACCCCTCCACTTT
cdr3_aa: CASSYSPENSPLHF

clone_size: .
d_call: .
j_call: TRBJ2-7
v_call: TRBV7-9
cdr3_nt: TGTGCCAGCAGCCAAGAACTGCCAGGAATCTACGAGCAGTACTTC
cdr3_aa: CASSQELPGIYEQYF

clone_size: few
d_call: .
j_call: TRBJ1-2
v_call: TRBV6-6
cdr3_nt: TGTGCCAGCAGCACCACAGGGTTTGTCTATGGCTACACCTTC
cdr3_aa: CASSTTGFVYGYTF

clone_size: few
d_call: TRBD1
j_call: TRBJ2-5
v_call: TRBV7-9
cdr3_nt: TGTGCCAGCAGACCCCCGGGACAGCCGAAAGAGACCCAGTACTTC
cdr3_aa: CASRPPGQPKETQYF

clone_size: many
d_call: .
j_call: TRBJ1-2
v_call: TRBV7-8
cdr3_nt: TGTGCCAGCAGCCGATCGACAGGAACTCCTAACTATGGCTACACCTTC
cdr3_aa: CASSRSTGTPNYGYTF

clone_size: many
d_call: .
j_call: TRBJ1-5
v_call: TRBV20-1
cdr3_nt: TGCAGTGCTAGGGACAGTAGCAATCAGCCCCAGCATTTT
cdr3_aa: CSARDSSNQPQHF

clone_size: .
d_call: TRBD1
j_call: TRBJ1-6
v_call: TRBV10-3
cdr3_nt: TGTGCCATCAGTGACCCGATATTGACAGGGTTTTCACCCCTCCACTTT
cdr3_aa: CAISDPILTGFSPLHF

clone_size: .
d_call: .
j_call: TRBJ1-2
v_call: TRBV9
cdr3_nt: TGTGCCAGCTCCCGGACCGGGGAGCTTAAGGGCTACACCTTC
cdr3_aa: CASSRTGELKGYTF

clone_size: .
d_call: TRBD1
j_call: TRBJ1-1
v_call: TRBV7-9
cdr3_nt: TGTGCCAGCAGCCGGATCGCAGGGGGCAGGTTCACTGAAGCTTTCTTT
cdr3_aa: CASSRIAGGRFTEAFF

clone_size: few
d_call: .
j_call: TRBJ1-1
v_call: TRBV20-1
cdr3_nt: TGCAGTGCTAGTGGAGCCGGGACTGGTGCTGAAGCTTTCTTT
cdr3_aa: CSASGAGTGAEAFF

clone_size: .
d_call: .
j_call: TRBJ2-7
v_call: TRBV2
cdr3_nt: TGTGCCAGCAGCCAGGCAATATCCTACGAGCAGTACTTC
cdr3_aa: CASSQAISYEQYF

clone_size: many
d_call: .
j_call: TRBJ1-2
v_call: TRBV11-2
cdr3_nt: TGTGCCAGCAGCTCGGGACTCCTCGGTGGCTACACCTTC
cdr3_aa: CASSSGLLGGYTF

clone_size: many
d_call: TRBD1
j_call: TRBJ1-5
v_call: TRBV2
cdr3_nt: TGTGCCAGCAGGGACCGGGACAGGTCTTTTAGCAATCAGCCCCAGCATTTT
cdr3_aa: CASRDRDRSFSNQPQHF

clone_size: .
d_call: .
j_call: TRBJ1-3
v_call: TRBV3-1
cdr3_nt: TGTGCCAGCAGCCGGGACCGTCGTACCTCTGGAAACACCATATATTTT
cdr3_aa: CASSRDRRTSGNTIYF

clone_size: few
d_call: .
j_call: TRBJ2-6
v_call: TRBV5-5
cdr3_nt: TGTGCCAGCAGCCGGGATAGGGCCAACGTCCTGACTTTC
cdr3_aa: CASSRDRANVLTF

clone_size: many
d_call: TRBD1
j_call: TRBJ1-2
v_call: TRBV11-2
cdr3_nt: TGTGCCAGCAGCTTAGGACAGGGTGTTGACTACACCTTC
cdr3_aa: CASSLGQGVDYTF

clone_size: .
d_call: .
j_call: TRBJ1-4
v_call: TRBV10-2
cdr3_nt: TGTGCCAGCAGTGAAAACCCATGGACGTATGAAAAACTGTTTTTT
cdr3_aa: CASSENPWTYEKLFF

clone_size: .
d_call: .
j_call: TRBJ1-2
v_call: TRBV7-9
cdr3_nt: TGTGCCAGCAGCCAACCCGGGATTCGGTTCTATGGCTACACCTTC
cdr3_aa: CASSQPGIRFYGYTF

clone_size: .
d_call: TRBD2
j_call: TRBJ2-7
v_call: TRBV29-1
cdr3_nt: TGCAGCGGCACTCCGGGGGGGTACAATGAGCAGTACTTC
cdr3_aa: CSGTPGGYNEQYF

clone_size: .
d_call: TRBD2
j_call: TRBJ2-3
v_call: TRBV10-3
cdr3_nt: TGTGCCATCAGTGCATCTAGCGGTGGGGAGACAGATACGCAGTATTTT
cdr3_aa: CAISASSGGETDTQYF

clone_size: few
d_call: .
j_call: TRBJ2-7
v_call: TRBV7-6
cdr3_nt: TGTGCCAGCAGCTTAGACGGGAGCACATACGAGCAGTACTTC
cdr3_aa: CASSLDGSTYEQYF

clone_size: many
d_call: .
j_call: TRBJ1-1
v_call: TRBV29-1
cdr3_nt: TGCAGCGTTAGCGGGAGGGGTATGAACACTGAAGCTTTCTTT
cdr3_aa: CSVSGRGMNTEAFF

clone_size: many
d_call: TRBD1
j_call: TRBJ1-5
v_call: TRBV9
cdr3_nt: TGTGCCAGCGGGAGGGGGCAGGGCAGCAATCAGCCCCAGCATTTT
cdr3_aa: CASGRGQGSNQPQHF

clone_size: .
d_call: .
j_call: TRBJ2-2
v_call: TRBV7-9
cdr3_nt: TGTGCCAGCAGTTACGGGGAGAACACCGGGGAGCTGTTTTTT
cdr3_aa: CASSYGENTGELFF

clone_size: few
d_call: .
j_call: TRBJ2-5
v_call: TRBV6-5
cdr3_nt: TGTGCCAGCAGGCCAGTCGACGAAGAGACCCAGTACTTC
cdr3_aa: CASRPVDEETQYF

clone_size: .
d_call: .
j_call: TRBJ2-7
v_call: TRBV7-2
cdr3_nt: TGTGCCAGCAGCCTAGGGGCCGGGCTCGAGCAGTACTTC
cdr3_aa: CASSLGAGLEQYF

clone_size: .
d_call: TRBD2
j_call: TRBJ2-7
v_call: TRBV9
cdr3_nt: TGTGCCAGCAGGCTAGCGGGCGATACCTACGAGCAGTACTTC
cdr3_aa: CASRLAGDTYEQYF

clone_size: .
d_call: .
j_call: TRBJ2-6
v_call: TRBV7-9
cdr3_nt: TGTGCCGGCAGCTTTTTGCAGCTTTCATTGTCTGGGGCCAACGTCCTGACTTTC
cdr3_aa: CAGSFLQLSLSGANVLTF

clone_size: .
d_call: .
j_call: TRBJ2-7
v_call: TRBV11-2
cdr3_nt: TGTGCCAGCAGCTTAGCGGCTCCTTCCTACGAGCAGTACTTC
cdr3_aa: CASSLAAPSYEQYF

clone_size: .
d_call: TRBD1
j_call: TRBJ1-1
v_call: TRBV15
cdr3_nt: TGTGCCACCAGCAGAGTTCGGGGGACAGGGTCCACTGAAGCTTTCTTT
cdr3_aa: CATSRVRGTGSTEAFF

clone_size: .
d_call: TRBD1
j_call: TRBJ2-5
v_call: TRBV29-1
cdr3_nt: TGCAGCGTTGCCCTGCGGACAGGGGGTGAAAAGACCCAGTACTTC
cdr3_aa: CSVALRTGGEKTQYF